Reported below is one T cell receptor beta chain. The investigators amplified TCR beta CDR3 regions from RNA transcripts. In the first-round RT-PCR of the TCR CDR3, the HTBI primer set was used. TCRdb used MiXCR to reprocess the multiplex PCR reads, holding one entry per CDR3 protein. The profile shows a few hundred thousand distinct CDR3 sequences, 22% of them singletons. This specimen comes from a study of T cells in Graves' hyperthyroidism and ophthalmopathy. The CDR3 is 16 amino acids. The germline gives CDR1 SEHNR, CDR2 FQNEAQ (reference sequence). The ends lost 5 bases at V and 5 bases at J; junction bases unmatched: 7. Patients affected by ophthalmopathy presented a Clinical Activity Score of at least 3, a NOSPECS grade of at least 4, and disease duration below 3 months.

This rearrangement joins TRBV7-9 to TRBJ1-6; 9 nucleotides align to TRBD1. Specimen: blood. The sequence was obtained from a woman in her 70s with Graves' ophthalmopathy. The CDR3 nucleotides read TGTGCCAGCAGCGGGCGACAGGGGGTAGATAATTCACCCCTCCACTTT. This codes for CASSGRQGVDNSPLHF.